This T cell receptor (beta chain) is from a study of T cells in Graves' hyperthyroidism and ophthalmopathy. The study, taken as a whole, reports: Blood also showed most of the thyroid clonotypes that were expanded above 0.001.

This clonotype has just a few counts. Antigen specificity is unknown. Hyperthyroidism of Graves' type that showed no ophthalmopathy progression within 18 months was stable. Hyperthyroidism, newly diagnosed and lasting under 2 months, affected patients aged 18 to 65. Together with thyroid ultrasound, orbital computed tomography, serum thyroxine and TRAb, clinical symptoms were used for diagnoses. From RNA transcripts, TCR beta CDR3 regions were amplified. With the HTBI primer set, the TCR CDR3 went through a first round of RT-PCR. TCRdb re-derived calls from the multiplex PCR reads in MiXCR, one entry per CDR3 protein. This repertoire shows about 99,000 distinct CDR3 sequences, roughly 44% found once; its top ten account for about 25%. Germline loops: CDR1 KGHSH, CDR2 LQKENI. This CDR3 is built from 13 residues. Between the trimmed V and J ends, which lost 3 bases and 5 bases, there was a span of 11 bases.

The TCR sequence derives from a man between 40 and 49 years old with Graves' hyperthyroidism. The chain recombines TRBV18 with TRBJ2-7; D ambiguous. The sequenced material came from blood. DNA for the CDR3: TGTGCCAGCTCACCCTTAGAACGCCACGAGCAGTACTTC. This gives the protein CASSPLERHEQYF.